These 10 T cell receptor beta chains originate from one sample sequenced in a study of shared clonotypes between healthy human individuals. The table came from immunoSEQ multiplex PCR; TCRdb's copy has only in-frame clones and leaves some out. The table shows roughly 1,000,000 clones, with about 80% occurring only once. The source material was memory CD4+ T cells from PBMCs. The sample's subset: CD45RA-negative fraction. Receptors originate from a man aged 18 to 35 in good health. Some clones in this sample may be carry-over from other donors' samples.

V is TRBV5-1 and J is TRBJ2-2; 15 nucleotides match TRBD2. Germline values: CDR1 SGHRS, CDR2 YFSETQ. This CDR3 is built from 16 residues. Trimming at V came to 3 bases and at J to 7 bases, leaving 4 bases not matched to a gene. The CDR3, as DNA: TGCGCCAGCAGCTACGGACTAGCGGGAGGGATCGGGGAGCTGTTTTTT. It is translated as CASSYGLAGGIGELFF.

The chain has TRBV11-3 and TRBJ2-1, with a possible D match to TRBD2 (6 bases). The CDR3 is made up of 16 amino acids. V shed 4 bases and J shed 0 bases, with 13 bases lying between them. CDR1 is SGHNT and CDR2 is YENEEA in the germline V gene. The CDR3 spells CASSSRLGNSYNEQFF. CDR3 in DNA: TGTGCCAGCAGCTCCCGACTAGGGAACTCCTACAATGAGCAGTTCTTC.

This clone appeared many times. The rearrangement links TRBV6-5 to TRBJ1-3, with 10 bases lining up with TRBD1. Germline loops: CDR1 MNHEY, CDR2 SVGAGI. The CDR3 runs 14 residues. Germline trimming cut 4 bases from V and 5 bases from J; bases unmatched to any gene: 2. The chain's CDR3 is CASSSTGGRNTIYF. CDR3 sequence (DNA): TGTGCCAGCAGTTCGACAGGGGGCCGAAACACCATATATTTT.

This clone was detected many times. The J gene is TRBJ2-3, the V gene TRBV27; D may be TRBD2 (6 bases). V lost 5 bases and J 0 bases, leaving 9 bases between the germline ends. The length of the CDR3 is 14 residues. CDR1 MNHEY and CDR2 SMNVEV come from the germline V gene (reference sequence). CDR3 sequence (DNA): TGTGCCAGCAGTATCGGGACTAGCACAGATACGCAGTATTTT. This translates into CASSIGTSTDTQYF.

At least ten counts were recorded for this clone. The chain combines TRBV11-2 with TRBJ2-3; 9 bases match TRBD2. The germline V gene encodes CDR1 SGHAT and CDR2 FQNNGV. V shed 4 bases, J shed 1 base, and the junction held 0 bases outside the gene matches. This CDR3 is 14 amino acids long. CDR3 sequence reads: CASSWTSGTDTQYF. The CDR3 region has the DNA TGTGCCAGCAGCTGGACTAGCGGCACAGATACGCAGTATTTT. Full variable domain (outside the CDR3, taken from reference TRBV11-2 and TRBJ2-3): EAGVAQSPRYKIIEKRQSVAFWCNPISGHATLYWYQQILGQGPKLLIQFQNNGVVDDSQLPKDRFSAERLKGVDSTLKIQPAKLEDSAVYLCASSWTSGTDTQYFGPGTRLTVL.

The chain carries TRBV6-5 and TRBJ2-1, with 7 bases that match TRBD2. J was trimmed by 4 bases and V by 6 bases; bases with no gene match: 9. The CDR3 is 15 residues long. Looked up from germline, CDR1 is MNHEY and CDR2 is SVGAGI. As DNA, the CDR3 is TGTGCCAGCAGCTCCGGGACTAAAAGATACAATGAGCAGTTCTTC. It encodes CASSSGTKRYNEQFF.

This rearrangement joins TRBV27 to TRBJ1-5, with D perhaps TRBD1 (5 bases). V was clipped by 2 bases and J by 9 bases, with 20 bases between them. The CDR3 is 16 amino acids. Germline assignment: CDR1 MNHEY and CDR2 SMNVEV (reference sequence). The CDR3 sequence is CASSLRDPALGGPQHF. Here the CDR3 DNA reads TGTGCCAGCAGTTTACGGGACCCAGCCTTGGGGGGGCCCCAGCATTTT.

CDR3 region: CAISESYTPGFF. In DNA form, the CDR3 reads TGTGCCATCAGTGAGTCGTACACCCCTGGGTTCTTC. The J gene is TRBJ2-1, the V gene TRBV10-3; D unresolved. Germline CDR1 and CDR2: ENHRY and SYGVKD. Between the trimmed V and J ends, which lost 0 bases and 15 bases, there was a span of 12 bases. CDR3 length equals 12 residues.

The V and J genes are TRBV5-1 and TRBJ1-4, with 7 bases matching TRBD1. CDR3 length: 14 amino acids. The junction had 5 bases not matched to a gene; V was cut back by 4 bases and J by 5 bases. Germline V gene lookup returns CDR1 SGHRS and CDR2 YFSETQ. CDR3 sequence (DNA): TGCGCCAGCAGCCGAGGGACAGAAAATGAAAAACTGTTTTTT. This codes for CASSRGTENEKLFF.

The chain uses TRBV19 and TRBJ2-4; TRBD2 is a possible D gene (7 bases). Germline values: CDR1 LNHDA, CDR2 SQIVND (reference sequence). The CDR3 has 18 amino acids. Trimming removed 6 bases at V and 8 bases at J, with 29 bases between. The CDR3 spells CASSEAGRGRASGDIQYF. In DNA form, the CDR3 reads TGTGCCAGTAGCGAGGCGGGGAGGGGGAGGGCCTCTGGGGACATTCAGTACTTC.